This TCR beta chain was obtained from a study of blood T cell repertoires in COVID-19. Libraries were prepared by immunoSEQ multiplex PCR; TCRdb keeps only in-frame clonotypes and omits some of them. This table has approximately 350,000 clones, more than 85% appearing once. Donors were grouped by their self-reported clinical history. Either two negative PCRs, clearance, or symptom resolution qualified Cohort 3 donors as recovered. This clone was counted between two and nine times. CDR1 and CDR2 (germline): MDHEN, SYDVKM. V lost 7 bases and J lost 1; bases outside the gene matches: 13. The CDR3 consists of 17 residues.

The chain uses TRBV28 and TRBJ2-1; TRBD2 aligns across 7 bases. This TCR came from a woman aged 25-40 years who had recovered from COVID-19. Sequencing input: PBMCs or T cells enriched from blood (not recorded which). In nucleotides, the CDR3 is TGTGCCAGCAATCCGCTTCTGGGGACTACGTCCTACAATGAGCAGTTCTTC. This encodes CASNPLLGTTSYNEQFF.